The present T cell receptor (beta chain) was sequenced within a study of blood T cell repertoires in COVID-19. Whole-study context: The study drew acute and convalescent COVID-19 samples from the United States, Italy and Spain.

Germline CDR1 reads LGHNA; CDR2 reads YSLEER. Trimming pared 2 bases from V and 8 bases from J, leaving 16 bases between. This CDR3 region has 15 residues. Assay used: immunoSEQ multiplex PCR; TCRdb lists only in-frame clones, some missing. The data hold roughly 80,000 clones, with 84% observed a single time. This clonotype was sampled from a man in his forties or fifties with acute or convalescent COVID-19. The chain is built from TRBV4-3 and TRBJ2-1; D call uncertain. The sequenced sample consisted of peripheral blood. For the CDR3, the DNA is TGCGCCAGCAGCCAAATGGGTATTCCTGAGGATGAGCAGTTCTTC. As protein: CASSQMGIPEDEQFF.